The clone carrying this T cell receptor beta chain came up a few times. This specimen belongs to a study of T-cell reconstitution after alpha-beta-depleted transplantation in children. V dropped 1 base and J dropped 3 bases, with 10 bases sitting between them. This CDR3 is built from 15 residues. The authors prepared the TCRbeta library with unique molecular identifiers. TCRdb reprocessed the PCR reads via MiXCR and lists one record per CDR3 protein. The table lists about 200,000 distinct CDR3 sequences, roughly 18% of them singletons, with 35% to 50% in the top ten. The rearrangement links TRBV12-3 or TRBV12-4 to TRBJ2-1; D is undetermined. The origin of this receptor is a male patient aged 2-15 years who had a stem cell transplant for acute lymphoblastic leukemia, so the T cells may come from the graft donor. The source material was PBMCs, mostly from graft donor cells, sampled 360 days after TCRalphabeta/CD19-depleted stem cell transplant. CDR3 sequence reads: CASSLEPRGYNEQFF. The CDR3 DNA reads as TGTGCCAGCAGTTTAGAACCCCGAGGCTACAATGAGCAGTTCTTC.